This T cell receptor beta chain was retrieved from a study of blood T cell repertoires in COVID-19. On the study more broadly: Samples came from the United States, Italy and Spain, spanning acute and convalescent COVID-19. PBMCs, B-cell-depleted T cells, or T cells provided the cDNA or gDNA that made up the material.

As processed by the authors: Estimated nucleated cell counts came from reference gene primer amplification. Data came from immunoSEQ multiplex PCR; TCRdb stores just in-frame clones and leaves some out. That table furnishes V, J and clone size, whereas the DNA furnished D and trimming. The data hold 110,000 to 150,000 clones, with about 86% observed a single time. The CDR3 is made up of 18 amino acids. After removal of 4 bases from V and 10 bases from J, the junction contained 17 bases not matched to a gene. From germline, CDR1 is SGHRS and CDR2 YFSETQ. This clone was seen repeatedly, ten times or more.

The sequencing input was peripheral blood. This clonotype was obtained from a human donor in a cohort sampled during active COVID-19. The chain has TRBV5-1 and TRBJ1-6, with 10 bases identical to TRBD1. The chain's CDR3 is CASSPEGTGVLLGSPLHF. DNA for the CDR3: TGCGCCAGCAGCCCCGAGGGGACAGGGGTCCTACTAGGCTCACCCCTCCACTTT.